The 11 T cell receptor beta chains below all came from one sample that was sequenced in a study of T cell clusters in autoimmune cytopenias. One tube held mixed TRB-A and TRB-B primer pools for touch-down PCR. With the multiplex PCR reads reprocessed, TCRdb shows one record per CDR3 protein and no DNA. This sample lists 700 or so distinct CDR3 sequences; its ten largest clones have about 35%. TRB amplification used roughly 250 ng of peripheral blood genomic DNA. The same data also went into a second study, on T cell repertoires in aging, cancer and after chemotherapy.

Sequenced material: peripheral blood. These TCRs come from a human donor with an autoimmune cytopenia or autoimmune hepatitis (not recorded which).

This clonotype is labeled medium-sized (0.01 to 0.1%) based on frequency. This chain connects TRBV14 to TRBJ1-2; TCRdb gives TRBD1 as the D gene, but with no DNA this cannot be confirmed. Germline assignment: CDR1 SGHDN and CDR2 FVKESK. The CDR3 has 16 amino acids. The CDR3 sequence is CASSSPGQIANYGYTF. Full variable domain (rest looked up from reference TRBV14 and TRBJ1-2): EAGVTQFPSHSVIEKGQTVTLRCDPISGHDNLYWYRRVMGKEIKFLLHFVKESKQDESGMPNNRFLAERTGGTYSTLKVQPAELEDSGVYFCASSSPGQIANYGYTFGSGTRLTVV.

Judged by frequency, this clonotype is medium-sized. The chain employs TRBV18 and TRBJ2-5; TCRdb's D gene call, TRBD1, goes unchecked for lack of DNA. Germline V gene lookup returns CDR1 KGHSH and CDR2 LQKENI. The CDR3 is made up of 14 amino acids. The CDR3 spells CASSSGQDQETQYF. Full variable domain (outside the CDR3, taken from reference TRBV18 and TRBJ2-5): NAGVMQNPRHLVRRRGQEARLRCSPMKGHSHVYWYRQLPEEGLKFMVYLQKENIIDESGMPKERFSAEFPKEGPSILRIQQVVRGDSAAYFCASSSGQDQETQYFGPGTRLLVL.

V gene TRBV25-1 combines with J gene TRBJ1-1; TCRdb's assignment of TRBD1 cannot be checked, as there is no DNA. CDR3 size: 17 residues. In germline, CDR1 is MGHDK, CDR2 SYGVNS. The chain's CDR3 is CASSPLQAGLGGTEAFF.

This clonotype is labeled medium-sized based on frequency. This sequence joins TRBV7-9 and TRBJ1-1. The CDR3 runs 12 residues. The germline CDR1 and CDR2 sequences are SEHNR and FQNEAQ (reference sequence). The CDR3 sequence: CASSSWSTEAFF.

This clonotype is medium-sized by frequency. This sequence joins TRBV4-2 and TRBJ2-1. This CDR3 has 15 residues. Germline assignment: CDR1 LGHNA and CDR2 YNFKEQ. CDR3 residues: CASSQGIPGSNEQFF.

The gene calls are TRBV5-6 and TRBJ1-1. Per germline, CDR1 SGHDT and CDR2 YYEEEE. This CDR3 has 14 residues. CDR3 protein: CASSPRAGNTKAFF. The full variable domain, with the rest looked up from reference TRBV5-6 and TRBJ1-1, is DAGVTQSPTHLIKTRGQQVTLRCSPKSGHDTVSWYQQALGQGPQFIFQYYEEEERQRGNFPDRFSGHQFPNYSSELNVNALLLGDSALYLCASSPRAGNTKAFFGQGTRLTVV.

By frequency, this clonotype is large. The chain joins TRBV6-5 to TRBJ2-3; as DNA is missing, the TRBD1 call by TCRdb cannot be tested. This CDR3 has 13 residues. Germline V gene lookup returns CDR1 MNHEY and CDR2 SVGAGI. The CDR3 sequence: CASRSPGADTQYF.

This rearrangement joins TRBV10-3 to TRBJ2-1; the TCRdb D gene call, TRBD1, has no DNA to confirm it. The CDR3 has 14 amino acids. Germline CDR1 and CDR2: ENHRY and SYGVKD. CDR3 residues: CASRTGTYYNEQFF.

By frequency, this clonotype registers large (0.1 to 1%). V is TRBV12-3 or TRBV12-4 and J is TRBJ2-6; TCRdb lists TRBD1, though no DNA is available to test this call. This CDR3 is built from 18 residues. CDR3 amino acids: CASRPGQGFLSGANVLTF.

This clonotype is classed as large by frequency. The chain joins TRBV5-1 to TRBJ2-7; the D call of TRBD1 rests on TCRdb alone, since no DNA is present to check it. This CDR3 is built from 17 residues. The germline gives CDR1 SGHRS, CDR2 YFSETQ. CDR3 residues: CASSLGITGTGKYEQYF.

J is TRBJ2-1 and V is TRBV12-3 or TRBV12-4; TCRdb's D gene call, TRBD2, goes unchecked for lack of DNA. The CDR3 is 14 amino acids. CDR3 amino acids: CASRVAGSHNEQFF.